This T cell receptor beta chain was recovered during a study of shared clonotypes between healthy human individuals. TCRdb keeps only in-frame clones here, not all; method: immunoSEQ multiplex PCR. This table holds some 550,000 clones, around 97% found once. Germline V gives CDR1 SGHTA, CDR2 FQGNSA. With V trimmed by 1 base and J by 7 bases, 4 bases remained unmatched. This CDR3 is built from 15 residues. J is TRBJ2-2 and V is TRBV7-2; the match to TRBD2 covers 9 bases. This receptor was taken from a woman in her 30s in good health. The sample was naive CD4+ T cells sorted from blood. The sample's subset: CD45RA+ positively selected. CDR3 loop: CASSLVSGSIGELFF. CDR3 sequence (DNA): TGTGCCAGCAGCTTAGTTAGCGGGAGCATCGGGGAGCTGTTTTTT.